The source of this T cell receptor (beta chain) is a study of regulatory T cells in long-lasting Graves disease. Time point specified: persistent/refractory GD, antithyroid drugs over 5 years with positive TRAb. Researchers made the TCR library from RNA that was extracted from PBMCs. Construction of the TCR beta libraries employed iRepertoire HTBI primers in conjunction with Arm-PCR of CDR3 regions. TCRdb used MiXCR to reprocess the multiplex PCR reads, holding one entry per CDR3 protein. The sample has around 450,000 distinct CDR3 sequences, about 22% seen once. The CDR3 sequence is 16 residues long. Unmatched junction bases numbered 14, after V lost 3 bases and J lost 6 bases.

The source is a female donor with Graves disease. The sample was peripheral blood mononuclear cells (PBMCs), taken when the disease was refractory, from a patient treated with antithyroid drugs. This chain links TRBV12-3 or TRBV12-4 with TRBJ2-7; TRBD1 matches 7 bases. CDR3 residues: CASSLGVLDRTSEQYF. The DNA of the CDR3 is TGTGCCAGCAGTTTGGGGGTCTTGGACAGGACATCCGAGCAGTACTTC.